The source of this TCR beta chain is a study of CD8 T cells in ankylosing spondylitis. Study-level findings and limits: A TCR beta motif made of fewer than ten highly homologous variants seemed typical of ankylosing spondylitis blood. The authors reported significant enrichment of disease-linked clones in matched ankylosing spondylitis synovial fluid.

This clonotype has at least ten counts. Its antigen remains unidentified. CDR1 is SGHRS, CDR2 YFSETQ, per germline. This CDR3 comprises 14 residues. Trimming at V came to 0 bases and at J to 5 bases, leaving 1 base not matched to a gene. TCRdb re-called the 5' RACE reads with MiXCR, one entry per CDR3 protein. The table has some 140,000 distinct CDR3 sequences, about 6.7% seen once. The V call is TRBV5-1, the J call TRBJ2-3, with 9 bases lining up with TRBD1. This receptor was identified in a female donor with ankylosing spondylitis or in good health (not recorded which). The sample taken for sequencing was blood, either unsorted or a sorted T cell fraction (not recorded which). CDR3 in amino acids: CASSLGQGVDTQYF. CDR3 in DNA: TGCGCCAGCAGCTTGGGACAGGGGGTAGATACGCAGTATTTT.